Below, 20 T cell receptor beta chains from the same sample are listed, as sequenced in a study of T cells expressing NK-cell markers. TCRdb re-called the 5' RACE reads and catalogs CDR3 proteins one per entry, DNA excluded. This sample's table reports some 440,000 distinct CDR3 sequences. The sequencing sample was made of blood T cells: a sorted CD56 or NKG2C T cell subset, CD4+ or CD8+ T cells, or bulk PBMC T cells (not recorded which). Receptor source: a woman between 50 and 59 years old in good health.

The rearrangement links TRBV7-2 to TRBJ2-2. This CDR3 region has 14 residues. The germline V gene has CDR1 SGHTA and CDR2 FQGNSA. The CDR3 reads CASSLKGFTGELFF.

The rearrangement uses TRBV20-1 and TRBJ2-2; TCRdb designates TRBD1, a call that cannot be tested without DNA. The CDR3 is 12 amino acids. Looked up from germline, CDR1 is DFQATT and CDR2 is SNEGSKA (reference sequence). CDR3 sequence reads: CSASTGGGELFF.

The chain carries TRBV5-1 and TRBJ2-7; without DNA, the TCRdb call of TRBD2 cannot be checked. CDR1 and CDR2 from the germline V gene are SGHRS and YFSETQ. The CDR3 runs 16 residues. The CDR3: CASHPGLAGRRYEQYF. The variable domain in full, with the rest retrieved from reference TRBV5-1 and TRBJ2-7, is KAGVTQTPRYLIKTRGQQVTLSCSPISGHRSVSWYQQTPGQGLQFLFEYFSETQRNKGNFPGRFSGRQFSNSRSEMNVSTLELGDSALYLCASHPGLAGRRYEQYFGPGTRLTVT.

The chain combines TRBV9 with TRBJ1-1. This CDR3 comprises 12 residues. Per the germline V gene, CDR1 is SGDLS and CDR2 is YYNGEE. CDR3 residues: CASSAHNQKAFF.

The rearrangement links TRBV6-5 to TRBJ2-1. CDR1 is MNHEY and CDR2 is SVGAGI in the germline V gene. The CDR3 contains 15 residues. Here the CDR3 reads CASSYSPLPNNEQFF.

V and J are TRBV29-1 and TRBJ1-1; the D call of TRBD1 rests on TCRdb alone, since no DNA is present to check it. Looked up from germline, CDR1 is SQVTM and CDR2 is ANQGSEA. This CDR3 region has 14 residues. The chain's CDR3 is CSVVGRVGFTEAFF.

The chain employs TRBV5-4 and TRBJ2-2; TCRdb's D call, TRBD1, is unchecked because there is no DNA. There are 18 residues in the CDR3. Germline values: CDR1 SGHNT, CDR2 YYREEE (reference sequence). The CDR3 spells CASSLGDRGWPNTGELFF. The full variable domain, in which reference TRBV5-4 and TRBJ2-2 provide the parts outside the CDR3, is ETGVTQSPTHLIKTRGQQVTLRCSSQSGHNTVSWYQQALGQGPQFIFQYYREEENGRGNFPPRFSGLQFPNYSSELNVNALELDDSALYLCASSLGDRGWPNTGELFFGEGSRLTVL.

The chain employs TRBV29-1 and TRBJ2-2; TCRdb lists TRBD1, though no DNA is available to test this call. Germline V CDR1 and CDR2: SQVTM, ANQGSEA. The CDR3 contains 14 residues. The CDR3 loop is CSVGVQGVTGELFF.

The chain combines TRBV4-1 with TRBJ2-5; absent DNA, TCRdb's TRBD2 call cannot be checked. Per germline, CDR1 MGHRA and CDR2 YSYEKL. The CDR3 totals 17 residues. Here the CDR3 reads CASSQVVTSGSRETQYF.

This chain connects TRBV5-1 to TRBJ1-5; the TRBD1 assignment by TCRdb is unverifiable without DNA. The V gene's germline CDR1 is SGHRS and CDR2 YFSETQ. This CDR3 region has 13 residues. CDR3 residues: CASSFGGAQPQHF.

The rearrangement uses TRBV20-1 and TRBJ2-3; the TCRdb D gene call, TRBD2, has no DNA to confirm it. The CDR3 contains 13 residues. Germline V gene sequence: CDR1 DFQATT, CDR2 SNEGSKA (reference sequence). The CDR3 loop is CSGASEIRDTQYF.

This chain links TRBV3-1 with TRBJ2-5; lacking DNA, the TRBD2 call made by TCRdb goes unchecked. CDR3 length equals 17 residues. Germline CDR1 is LGHDT and CDR2 is YNNKEL (reference sequence). The CDR3 loop reads CASSQPWGSGTQETQYF.

The chain employs TRBV14 and TRBJ2-1; without DNA, the TCRdb call of TRBD1 cannot be checked. Per germline, CDR1 SGHDN and CDR2 FVKESK. This CDR3 has 16 residues. CDR3 amino acids: CASSPLSGGSYNEQFF.

CDR3 sequence reads: CATSQGETNEKLFF. The gene calls are TRBV15 and TRBJ1-4; the D call of TRBD1 rests on TCRdb alone, since no DNA is present to check it. The V gene's germline CDR1 is LNHNV and CDR2 YYDKDF (reference sequence). The CDR3 extends over 14 amino acids. Using reference TRBV15 and TRBJ1-4 for the parts outside the CDR3, the full variable domain is DAMVIQNPRYQVTQFGKPVTLSCSQTLNHNVMYWYQQKSSQAPKLLFHYYDKDFNNEADTPDNFQSRRPNTSFCFLDIRSPGLGDTAMYLCATSQGETNEKLFFGSGTQLSVL.

The chain couples TRBV3-1 to TRBJ2-1. The CDR3 consists of 15 residues. Germline loops: CDR1 LGHDT, CDR2 YNNKEL (reference sequence). The chain's CDR3 is CASSQGGGLYNEQFF.

V and J are TRBV20-1 and TRBJ2-1; absent DNA, TCRdb's TRBD2 call cannot be checked. This CDR3 has 17 residues. Germline CDR1 DFQATT, CDR2 SNEGSKA (reference sequence). This chain's CDR3 is CSARAGGLGLASNEQFF.

This rearrangement joins TRBV3-1 to TRBJ1-3; TCRdb selects TRBD1, and the lack of DNA leaves this call unchecked. CDR1 and CDR2 (germline): LGHDT, YNNKEL (reference sequence). The CDR3 runs to 15 residues. The chain's CDR3 is CASSPPPSPGTTIYF.

The genes are TRBV19 and TRBJ2-1; no DNA is available, so the TRBD2 call from TCRdb remains unchecked. Germline V lookup: CDR1 LNHDA, CDR2 SQIVND (reference sequence). There are 15 residues in the CDR3. CDR3 loop: CASTRPAGVNNEQFF.

The chain carries TRBV4-1 and TRBJ2-3; TCRdb's D gene call, TRBD1, goes unchecked for lack of DNA. CDR1 MGHRA and CDR2 YSYEKL come from the germline V gene. There are 16 residues in the CDR3. The CDR3 protein is CASSQGTGTTTDTQYF.

J is TRBJ2-4 and V is TRBV5-1; TCRdb gives TRBD1 as the D gene, but with no DNA this cannot be confirmed. This CDR3 has 17 amino acids. Looked up from germline, CDR1 is SGHRS and CDR2 is YFSETQ. The CDR3 spells CASSLAWDTKAKNIQYF.